These T cell receptor beta chains were read from a single sample in a study of long-term antiretroviral therapy in people with HIV. TCRdb's copy holds only in-frame clones and misses some; the assay was immunoSEQ multiplex PCR. Of fewer than 25,000 clones in the sample, more than 65% were seen once. The input for sequencing was unsorted PBMCs, taken 0.1 years before starting antiretroviral therapy. These TCRs come from a man aged 18 to 30 with HIV. Both conserved end residues are part of each CDR3. D genes are given only for firm matches. Not every row has a clone size; where given, it reads once, few, many or a size class.

j_call v_call d_call clone_size cdr3_aa cdr3_nt
TRBJ2-1 TRBV7-8 TRBD2 once CASSLAGVAVNEQFF TGTGCCAGCAGCTTGGCGGGAGTGGCTGTGAATGAGCAGTTCTTC
TRBJ2-5 TRBV28 TRBD1 . CASRAGTGQETQYF TGTGCCAGCAGGGCCGGGACAGGGCAAGAGACCCAGTACTTC
TRBJ2-7 TRBV7-6 . . CASSLGGPRYEQYF TGTGCCAGCAGCTTAGGAGGGCCTCGCTACGAGCAGTACTTC
TRBJ2-1 TRBV2 TRBD1 . CASSRGTGRNEQFF TGTGCCAGCAGTCGCGGGACAGGGCGGAATGAGCAGTTCTTC
TRBJ2-1 TRBV2 TRBD2 . CASSEYPSGGANEQFF TGTGCCAGCAGTGAATACCCTAGCGGGGGGGCCAATGAGCAGTTCTTC
TRBJ1-6 TRBV5-6 . . CASSLGSPSPLHF TGTGCCAGCAGCTTGGGGTCTCCATCACCCCTCCACTTT
TRBJ2-7 TRBV5-1 . . CASSLFREQYF TGCGCCAGCAGCTTGTTTCGGGAGCAGTACTTC
TRBJ2-7 TRBV19 TRBD1 . CASSLIGTGPTYEQYF TGTGCCAGTAGTTTGATTGGGACAGGTCCTACCTACGAGCAGTACTTC
TRBJ1-3 TRBV6-5 . . CASSYDSSLSGNTIYF TGTGCCAGCAGTTACGACAGTAGTCTCTCTGGAAACACCATATATTTT
TRBJ2-2 TRBV5-1 . . CASSLDREAGELFF TGCGCCAGCAGCTTGGACAGGGAGGCCGGGGAGCTGTTTTTT
TRBJ2-7 TRBV6-5 . . CASSYEADSSYEQYF TGTGCCAGCAGTTACGAGGCCGACAGCTCCTACGAGCAGTACTTC
TRBJ2-1 TRBV5-1 . once CASSPLDRDEQFF TGCGCCAGCAGCCCATTGGACCGGGATGAGCAGTTCTTC
TRBJ2-7 TRBV27 TRBD1 few CASSFSTGGLYEQYF TGTGCCAGCAGTTTCAGCACAGGGGGTTTGTACGAGCAGTACTTC